The rows below give T cell receptor beta chains drawn from one sample of a study of blood T cell repertoires in COVID-19. TCRdb's table, derived via immunoSEQ multiplex PCR, lists solely in-frame clones and lacks some. The data hold just under 60,000 clones, with about 80% observed a single time. The sample was peripheral blood. These receptors all come from a man at least 80 years old with COVID-19, enrolled during active disease. Each CDR3 is given with its conserved first and last residue. D genes are given only for firm matches. Not all rows give a size; the values are once, few, many and, for expanded clones, a class.

TRBD2 | . | TRBJ2-1 | TRBV30 | TGTGCCTGGTGTCCCGGGACTAGCGCCTACAATGAGCAGTTCTTC | CAWCPGTSAYNEQFF
. | . | TRBJ2-7 | TRBV27 | TGTGCCAGTCTCGGGGGGCTCCCCTACGAGCAGTACTTC | CASLGGLPYEQYF
TRBD1 | . | TRBJ1-2 | TRBV3-1/TRBV3-2 | TGTGCCAGCAGCCAAGCTTGGGCAGGGGGCAATGGCTACACCTTC | CASSQAWAGGNGYTF
. | . | TRBJ2-3 | TRBV29-1 | TGCAGCCACAGGGTCACAGATACGCAGTATTTT | CSHRVTDTQYF
. | . | TRBJ2-1 | TRBV11-3 | TGTGCCAGCAGCTTAGGGCAGGGGGGATACAATGAGCAGTTCTTC | CASSLGQGGYNEQFF
TRBD1 | . | TRBJ2-3 | TRBV2 | TGTGCCAGCAGCGGACAGGGTTGGGGTGATACGCAGTATTTT | CASSGQGWGDTQYF
TRBD2 | . | TRBJ2-5 | TRBV5-6 | TGTGCCAGCAGTTCCCCGACTAGCGGGAGGGTAGAGACCCAGTACTTC | CASSSPTSGRVETQYF
TRBD2 | . | TRBJ2-1 | TRBV30 | TGTGCCTGGAGTTCTAGCGGGATGTTTGGGAGCTCCTACAATGAGCAGTTCTTC | CAWSSSGMFGSSYNEQFF
. | . | TRBJ2-3 | TRBV10-1 | TGCGCCAGCAGCGGGACTTTGAGCACAGATACGCAGTATTTT | CASSGTLSTDTQYF
. | once | TRBJ2-5 | TRBV3-1/TRBV3-2 | TGTGCCAGCAGCACCCGGACTATACAAGAGACCCAGTACTTC | CASSTRTIQETQYF
TRBD1 | . | TRBJ2-2 | TRBV5-1 | TGCGCCAGCAGCCCGGACAGGGGAGCCACCGGGGAGCTGTTTTTT | CASSPDRGATGELFF
. | many | TRBJ2-1 | TRBV6-2/TRBV6-3 | TGTGCCAGCAGTTATCTTGGCAGCCGGGGAGTCTACAATGAGCAGTTCTTC | CASSYLGSRGVYNEQFF
TRBD1 | . | TRBJ1-2 | TRBV4-3 | TGCGCCAGCAGCGCCATGGGACAGTTCCCTGGCTACACCTTC | CASSAMGQFPGYTF
TRBD1 | . | TRBJ1-2 | TRBV5-4 | TGTGCCAGCAGCTTACCGGGACAGGGGGCTATTGGGGGCTACACCTTC | CASSLPGQGAIGGYTF
TRBD1 | once | TRBJ1-5 | TRBV6-2/TRBV6-3 | TGTGCCAGCAGTTACCGGGACAGGGGCAATCAGCCCCAGCATTTT | CASSYRDRGNQPQHF
. | . | TRBJ1-1 | TRBV28 | TGTGCCAGCAGTTTAGGGGGCCGGGGCACTGAAGCTTTCTTT | CASSLGGRGTEAFF
TRBD2 | . | TRBJ2-3 | TRBV27 | TGTGCCAGCAAATCGCGGGGGGGCGCGGATACGCAGTATTTT | CASKSRGGADTQYF
. | . | TRBJ2-2 | TRBV10-3 | TGTGCCATCAGATCACCACTGACCGGGGAGCTGTTTTTT | CAIRSPLTGELFF
. | . | TRBJ1-1 | TRBV6-2/TRBV6-3 | TGTGCCAGCAGTTACTCCGATCGGGGGAACACTGAAGCTTTCTTT | CASSYSDRGNTEAFF
. | . | TRBJ1-6 | TRBV9 | TGTGCCAGCAGCGTAGCTACGGGGGGGGGAGTTGTCCCTTCACCCCTCCACTTT | CASSVATGGGVVPSPLHF
. | . | TRBJ1-1 | TRBV6-4 | TGTGCCAGCAGTGCCCGTCACAGCACTGAAGCTTTCTTT | CASSARHSTEAFF
. | . | TRBJ1-1 | TRBV4-3 | TGCGCCAGCAGCCAAACTAGGGCCGGGAACACTGAAGCTTTCTTT | CASSQTRAGNTEAFF
. | once | TRBJ1-5 | TRBV20-1 | TGCAGTGCTAGTCGCGATCAGCCCCAGCATTTT | CSASRDQPQHF
. | . | TRBJ1-1 | TRBV19 | TGTGCCAGTAGTATTCAGGGAGGCACTGAAGCTTTCTTT | CASSIQGGTEAFF
TRBD1 | . | TRBJ1-3 | TRBV30 | TGTGCCGTGGACAGGGGGTCTGGAAACACCATATATTTT | CAVDRGSGNTIYF